This TCR beta chain was found in a study of T cell changes during pregnancy in multiple sclerosis. The CDR3 is 14 amino acids. The ends lost 5 bases at V and 5 bases at J; junction bases unmatched: 6. Germline lookup yields CDR1 MGHRA and CDR2 YSYEKL. Measured with immunoSEQ multiplex PCR; TCRdb has only the in-frame clones, and not every one. The data contain approximately 53,000 clones, roughly 92% of them singletons. The rearrangement uses TRBV4-1 and TRBJ1-2; 9 bases match TRBD1. The receptor was derived from a female donor with multiple sclerosis, enrolled in a pregnancy study. Material: CD4+ T cells from peripheral blood mononuclear cells, obtained in the third trimester of pregnancy. CDR3 amino acids: CASSSGTGRYGYTF. DNA of the CDR3: TGCGCCAGCAGCTCCGGGACAGGGAGGTATGGCTACACCTTC.